A single T cell receptor (beta chain) is shown here with its context. Primers: 60 Vbeta forward and 13 Jbeta reverse. This table comes from immunoSEQ multiplex PCR, and its TCRdb copy is limited to in-frame clones, with some not included. This sample yields tens of thousands of clones, of which around 80% are seen a single time; 4% to 5.5% belongs to the top ten. The entry originates in a study of cytomegalovirus exposure and HLA in healthy donors. J was trimmed by 6 bases and V by 0 bases; bases with no gene match: 6. The CDR3 consists of 15 residues. Germline CDR1 MNHEY, CDR2 SMNVEV (reference sequence).

The origin of this receptor is a male donor in good health and CMV-seropositive. The specimen sequenced was PBMCs. The chain joins TRBV27 to TRBJ1-2; 8 nucleotides match TRBD1. This CDR3 reads CASSLSLRGRDGYTF. The CDR3 bases are TGTGCCAGCAGTTTATCCCTCAGGGGGCGCGATGGCTACACCTTC.